These 5 T cell receptor beta chains share one sample of origin, sequenced in a study of T-cell reconstitution after alpha-beta-depleted transplantation in children. Unique molecular identifiers were incorporated when the TCRbeta library was constructed. TCRdb fed the PCR reads into MiXCR, producing one record per CDR3 protein. The sample gives a few hundred thousand distinct CDR3 sequences, around 10% of which show up once; roughly 7.1% is in the top ten. Sequences were derived from PBMCs, sampled before TCRalphabeta/CD19-depleted stem cell transplant. The receptors shown here come from a boy under three years old with acute myeloid leukemia, due to receive a stem cell transplant.

This clonotype was seen ten or more times. V is TRBV28 and J is TRBJ2-3; TRBD2 aligns across 14 bases. Germline CDR1 reads MDHEN; CDR2 reads SYDVKM. The CDR3 spans 15 residues. After removal of 7 bases from V and 9 bases from J, the junction contained 9 bases not matched to a gene. Here the CDR3 DNA reads TGTGCCAGCACCTTGGGACTAGCGGGGGCGAGAACGCAGTATTTT. It specifies CASTLGLAGARTQYF.

For this clonotype: This may arise from a read error, as a much more abundant clone is one base away. This rearrangement joins TRBV7-9 to TRBJ1-1; tentatively, D is TRBD1 (5 bases). The germline V gene has CDR1 SEHNR and CDR2 FQNEAQ (reference sequence). The germline V and J ends were trimmed by 2 bases and 2 bases, with 18 bases remaining between them. CDR3 length equals 17 residues. CDR3 loop: CASSLPTLRAGNTEAFF. In DNA form, the CDR3 reads TGTGCCAGCAGCTTACCCACCCTCAGGGCCGGCAACACTGAAGCTTTCTTT. The full variable domain, completed using reference TRBV7-9 and TRBJ1-1, is DTGVSQNPRHKITKRGQNVTFRCDPISEHNRLYWYRQTLGQGPEFLTYFQNEAQLEKSRLLSDRFSAERPKGSFSTLEIQRTEQGDSAMYLCASSLPTLRAGNTEAFFGQGTRLTVV.

This clonotype has a count of ten or more. The V call is TRBV7-2, the J call TRBJ2-3; D possibly matches TRBD1 or TRBD2 (5 bases each). This CDR3 is 17 amino acids long. Trimming pared 4 bases from V and 1 base from J, leaving 18 bases between. Germline V gene data show CDR1 as SGHTA and CDR2 as FQGNSA. This CDR3 is CASSSTGTRRRTDTQYF. In DNA form, the CDR3 reads TGTGCCAGCAGCTCTACCGGGACCCGGAGACGCACAGATACGCAGTATTTT.

This clonotype was counted between two and nine times. The chain couples TRBV18 to TRBJ2-3, with 15 bases that match TRBD2. J gave up 1 base and V 4 bases, and 15 bases lay outside the gene matches. The CDR3 has 21 residues. Germline CDR1 KGHSH, CDR2 LQKENI. DNA for the CDR3: TGTGCCAGCTCACGACTGCGGACTAGCGGGGGGGCCGGATTGGGCACAGATACGCAGTATTTT. Translating gives CASSRLRTSGGAGLGTDTQYF.

This clonotype was picked up many times. V usage is TRBV12-3 or TRBV12-4 and J usage is TRBJ2-5; TRBD1 might be the D (7 bases). The CDR3 runs 15 residues. V was pared by 6 bases and J by 6 bases, with 20 bases between. The CDR3 sequence is CASSSSGRGEKTQYF. The CDR3 DNA is TGTGCCAGCAGCTCCTCCGGCAGGGGGGAAAAGACCCAGTACTTC.